Presented here are 13 T cell receptor beta chains from one specimen sequenced in a study of post-analysis software for immune sequencing data. Notes on the study in general: Patients showed TRBV5-6, TRBV5-1 and TRBV20-1 among five TRBV segments more frequent than in controls.

These receptors have no identified antigens. Prepared TCR beta cDNA libraries contained unique molecular identifiers. Each CDR3 protein gets one entry after TCRdb re-called the PCR reads with MiXCR. The data hold about 380,000 distinct CDR3 sequences, with 30% to 45% observed a single time. Sequencing was performed on blood. The source of these receptors is a girl under 18 with multiple sclerosis.

As concerns this clonotype: A much larger clone lies a single base off, so this may be a read error. The V call is TRBV4-1, the J call TRBJ1-5, with 8 bases that match TRBD1. The length of the CDR3 is 14 residues. V shed 1 base, J shed 7 bases, and the junction held 3 bases outside the gene matches. The germline V gene has CDR1 MGHRA and CDR2 YSYEKL. For the CDR3, the DNA is TGCGCCAGCAGCCAAGGGGCAGGGGGCCAGCCCCAGCATTTT. The encoded protein is CASSQGAGGQPQHF.

J is TRBJ2-3 and V is TRBV6-6; TRBD1 agrees at 9 bases. The CDR3 has 16 residues. With 6 bases clipped from V and 2 bases from J, the junction kept 9 bases outside the gene matches. Per the germline V gene, CDR1 is MNHNY and CDR2 is SVGAGI (reference sequence). As DNA, the CDR3 is TGTGCCAGCAGGACCACAGGGGGCGCTGACACAGATACGCAGTATTTT. Its protein is CASRTTGGADTDTQYF.

Comment on this clonotype: A much larger clone differs by one base, so this may be a read error. The chain recombines TRBV7-2 with TRBJ2-7, with a possible D match to TRBD1 (6 bases). This CDR3 contains 14 residues. CDR1 is SGHTA and CDR2 is FQGNSA in the germline V gene. The V end lost 1 base, the J end lost 6 bases, and 13 bases lay between the germline ends. The CDR3 DNA sequence: TGTGCCAGCAGCTTAGTTGTTAGCAGGGGCGAGCAGTACTTC. This translates into CASSLVVSRGEQYF.

This clonotype was observed a few times. The chain is built from TRBV15 and TRBJ2-1, with 7 nucleotides matching TRBD2. With 2 bases clipped from V and 8 bases from J, the junction kept 9 bases outside the gene matches. CDR1 LNHNV and CDR2 YYDKDF come from the germline V gene (reference sequence). The CDR3 length is 15 residues. Here the CDR3 reads CATSRRWEGRDEQFF. DNA for the CDR3: TGTGCCACCAGCAGAAGATGGGAGGGGAGGGATGAGCAGTTCTTC.

The rearrangement joins TRBV7-2 to TRBJ1-2; TRBD1 aligns across 9 bases. Germline assignment: CDR1 SGHTA and CDR2 FQGNSA. The CDR3 is 14 residues long. V shed 2 bases and J 5 bases; nucleotides not matched to a gene: 3. DNA of the CDR3: TGTGCCAGCAGCTTATGGGACAGGGAATATGGCTACACCTTC. It translates to CASSLWDREYGYTF.

V is TRBV12-3 or TRBV12-4 and J is TRBJ2-7, with 7 bases aligning to TRBD2. The CDR3 has 15 amino acids. Unmatched junction bases numbered 13, after V lost 4 bases and J lost 7 bases. This CDR3 is CASSSPGLLLGEQYF. The CDR3 DNA reads as TGTGCCAGCAGTTCACCGGGACTACTCCTTGGGGAGCAGTACTTC.

The J gene is TRBJ2-1, the V gene TRBV7-9; 8 bases map to TRBD2. Trimming took 0 bases from V and 6 from J; bases not matched to a gene: 13. Germline V CDR1 and CDR2: SEHNR, FQNEAQ (reference sequence). CDR3 length: 18 residues. CDR3 amino acids: CASSLAPPVAGGRNEQFF. The CDR3 DNA sequence: TGTGCCAGCAGCTTAGCGCCCCCAGTTGCGGGGGGTCGCAATGAGCAGTTCTTC. Full variable domain (missing parts from reference TRBV7-9 and TRBJ2-1): DTGVSQNPRHKITKRGQNVTFRCDPISEHNRLYWYRQTLGQGPEFLTYFQNEAQLEKSRLLSDRFSAERPKGSFSTLEIQRTEQGDSAMYLCASSLAPPVAGGRNEQFFGPGTRLTVL.

This chain joins TRBV19 and TRBJ2-3; TRBD2 agrees at 7 bases. The CDR3 sequence is 14 residues long. After removal of 5 bases from V and 4 bases from J, the junction contained 6 bases not matched to a gene. The germline CDR1 and CDR2 sequences are LNHDA and SQIVND (reference sequence). The CDR3 bases are TGTGCCAGTAGTCTTCGACTAGCCCCAGATACGCAGTATTTT. Translated: CASSLRLAPDTQYF.

This chain connects TRBV5-1 to TRBJ2-5; 7 bases are shared with TRBD1. The assigned J gene may be wrong: the sequence end matches TRBJ2-7 better. The CDR3 consists of 14 residues. The germline V gene has CDR1 SGHRS and CDR2 YFSETQ. In nucleotides, the CDR3 is TGCGCCAGCAGCCCCGGGGACAGAGCCTACGAGCAGTACTTC. Protein sequence: CASSPGDRAYEQYF.

The rearrangement joins TRBV4-1 to TRBJ2-7, with D tentatively TRBD2 (6 bases). V shed 0 bases and J shed 3 bases, with 15 bases lying between them. CDR3 length equals 16 residues. Germline values: CDR1 MGHRA, CDR2 YSYEKL. CDR3 sequence (DNA): TGCGCCAGCAGCCAAGAGGGTAGCGGCCCTGTCTACGAGCAGTACTTC. Amino acids: CASSQEGSGPVYEQYF.

The CDR3 sequence is CASSLLGHPDQPVYEQYF. The CDR3 bases are TGTGCCAGCAGTTTACTCGGACATCCAGACCAACCCGTGTACGAGCAGTACTTC. The J gene is TRBJ2-7, the V gene TRBV27; a possible D gene is TRBD1 (5 bases). The germline V and J ends were trimmed by 2 bases and 4 bases, with 24 bases remaining between them. The CDR3 contains 18 residues. Per the germline V gene, CDR1 is MNHEY and CDR2 is SMNVEV (reference sequence).

The J gene is TRBJ2-7, the V gene TRBV20-1, with 7 bases aligning to TRBD1. This CDR3 comprises 13 residues. Trimming cost V 6 bases and J 0 bases; bases outside gene matches: 5. Germline loops: CDR1 DFQATT, CDR2 SNEGSKA (reference sequence). CDR3 amino acids: CSAGGQISYEQYF. CDR3 sequence (DNA): TGCAGTGCAGGGGGACAGATCTCCTACGAGCAGTACTTC.

V and J are TRBV19 and TRBJ2-4; D gene ambiguous. Deletions cut 5 bases from V and 1 base from J, with 18 bases between. This CDR3 comprises 17 residues. CDR1 is LNHDA, CDR2 SQIVND, per germline (reference sequence). CDR3 region: CASSHPGGGGAKNIQYF. The CDR3 region has the DNA TGTGCCAGTAGTCACCCAGGTGGCGGTGGGGCCAAAAACATTCAGTACTTC.